What follows are 24 T cell receptor beta chains derived from one specimen sequenced in a study of T-cell reconstitution after alpha-beta-depleted transplantation in children. TCRbeta library construction was performed incorporating unique molecular identifiers. From the PCR reads, TCRdb called clonotypes with MiXCR, one entry per CDR3 protein. The sample has around 450,000 distinct CDR3 sequences, 43% seen once. This specimen consisted of PBMCs, obtained before TCRalphabeta/CD19-depleted stem cell transplant. The receptors were sampled from a girl aged 2 to 10 with aplastic anemia, due to receive a stem cell transplant.

Points on this clonotype: Mismatch with germline at one junction end may stem from a read error. The genes are TRBV28 and TRBJ1-6; the match to TRBD1 covers 9 bases. Germline V gene lookup returns CDR1 MDHEN and CDR2 SYDVKM. This CDR3 has 16 amino acids. In DNA form, the CDR3 reads TGTGCCAGTCCGAAACTCGGGACAGGGCATAATTCACCCCTCTACTTT. Translating it yields CASPKLGTGHNSPLYF.

This clonotype came up many times. The chain carries TRBV11-2 and TRBJ1-1; D might be TRBD1 (5 bases). The ends were cut back, 5 bases at V and 8 bases at J, with 15 bases in the middle. This CDR3 has 13 amino acids. Germline lookup yields CDR1 SGHAT and CDR2 FQNNGV. CDR3: CASSPGRGSEAFF. The DNA of the CDR3 is TGTGCCAGCAGCCCAGGGCGGGGGTCAGAAGCTTTCTTT.

This clonotype has more than one count but fewer than ten. The chain employs TRBV20-1 and TRBJ2-2; tentatively, D is TRBD1 (5 bases). There are 14 residues in the CDR3. Germline CDR1 is DFQATT and CDR2 is SNEGSKA (reference sequence). Trimming took off 4 bases at V and 1 base at J, with 10 bases between the two ends. The CDR3 loop is CSAIKTGNTGELFF. For the CDR3, the DNA is TGCAGTGCTATTAAAACAGGGAACACCGGGGAGCTGTTTTTT.

This clonotype appeared a few times. The rearrangement links TRBV5-1 to TRBJ2-7; D is possibly TRBD2 (6 bases). V gave up 3 bases and J gave up 5 bases, with 21 bases separating them. CDR1 and CDR2 from the germline V gene are SGHRS and YFSETQ. The CDR3 length is 16 residues. This chain's CDR3 is CASSWTAGTGGNEQYF. CDR3 coding DNA: TGCGCCAGCAGCTGGACGGCCGGGACTGGGGGAAACGAGCAGTACTTC.

This clonotype was detected many times. J is TRBJ2-7 and V is TRBV12-3 or TRBV12-4, with TRBD2 as a possible D gene (6 bases). The V end was cut by 3 bases, the J end by 3 bases, with 15 bases between. CDR3 size: 15 residues. CDR3 region: CASSLRQGGGYEQYF. The CDR3 region has the DNA TGTGCCAGCAGTTTGCGGCAGGGAGGAGGCTACGAGCAGTACTTC.

This clonotype appeared a few times. The J gene is TRBJ2-3, the V gene TRBV7-2; D call uncertain. The CDR3 extends over 15 amino acids. Germline assignment: CDR1 SGHTA and CDR2 FQGNSA. Trimming cost V 2 bases and J 1 base, with 10 bases left between them. CDR3: CASSLPILGTDTQYF. For the CDR3, the DNA is TGTGCCAGCAGCTTACCGATATTGGGCACAGATACGCAGTATTTT.

V and J are TRBV3-1 and TRBJ1-2, with D unclear. The CDR3 is made up of 15 amino acids. Trimming took off 6 bases at V and 2 bases at J, with 16 bases between the two ends. Germline V gene data show CDR1 as LGHDT and CDR2 as YNNKEL (reference sequence). The CDR3 nucleotides read TGTGCCAGCAGGTCGAGGGCCAGAAAAAACTATGGCTACACCTTC. It specifies CASRSRARKNYGYTF.

This CDR3 reads CASRRLPNTGELFF. The CDR3 DNA is TGTGCCAGCAGGAGACTTCCTAACACCGGGGAGCTGTTTTTT. This chain uses TRBV2 with TRBJ2-2; no reliable D call. CDR1 is SNHLY and CDR2 is FYNNEI in the germline V gene. The V gene lost 6 bases and the J gene lost 2 bases, with 10 bases spanning the gap. The CDR3 covers 14 residues.

As for this clonotype: A much larger clone differs by one base, so this may be a read error. The genes are TRBV5-1 and TRBJ2-7, with no clear D. V was pared by 6 bases and J by 6 bases, with 16 bases between. This CDR3 comprises 13 residues. Germline V gene data show CDR1 as SGHRS and CDR2 as YFSETQ. This CDR3 reads CASTNGQSTEQYF. Here the CDR3 DNA reads TGCGCCAGCACCAACGGTCAATCCACCGAGCAGTACTTC.

This clonotype was observed many times. The chain links TRBV6-1 to TRBJ1-4; unclear D gene. The CDR3 contains 14 residues. From germline, CDR1 is MNHNS and CDR2 SASEGT. Between the trimmed V and J ends, which lost 6 bases and 5 bases, there was a span of 13 bases. The DNA for the CDR3 is TGTGCCAGCAGACCCGTAGGTGGGAATGAAAAACTGTTTTTT. Protein sequence: CASRPVGGNEKLFF.

At least ten counts were recorded for this clonotype. V usage is TRBV5-1 and J usage is TRBJ2-1; 7 positions agree with TRBD2. Trimming cost V 7 bases and J 6 bases; bases outside gene matches: 25. The length of the CDR3 is 19 residues. The germline CDR1 and CDR2 sequences are SGHRS and YFSETQ. The chain's CDR3 is CASSDKWFVGLAVSNEQFF. CDR3 DNA: TGCGCCAGCTCCGACAAATGGTTTGTGGGGCTAGCGGTCAGCAATGAGCAGTTCTTC.

This clonotype was seen just once. This chain uses TRBV29-1 with TRBJ2-7; 8 bases are shared with TRBD2. Losses at the gene ends were 3 bases for V and 4 bases for J; bases not matched to a gene: 2. The germline V gene has CDR1 SQVTM and CDR2 ANQGSEA. This CDR3 is built from 12 residues. The CDR3 nucleotides read TGCAGCGTTGAGGCTAGCGGGTACGAGCAGTACTTC. As protein: CSVEASGYEQYF.

The V call is TRBV7-9, the J call TRBJ2-2; no clear D gene. Trimming stripped 4 bases from V and 4 bases from J, with 7 bases between. Germline V CDR1 and CDR2: SEHNR, FQNEAQ (reference sequence). CDR3 size: 13 residues. CDR3 in DNA: TGTGCCAGCAGCTGGCCTTCCACCGGGGAGCTGTTTTTT. It specifies CASSWPSTGELFF.

V is TRBV29-1 and J is TRBJ2-7; D gene unclear. Trimming took 1 base from V and 7 from J, leaving 14 bases between them. This CDR3 is built from 13 residues. Per the germline V gene, CDR1 is SQVTM and CDR2 is ANQGSEA. The CDR3 bases are TGCAGCGTTGAAGGTGCTAGTAAGGGAGAGCAGTACTTC. It translates to CSVEGASKGEQYF.

The chain carries TRBV20-1 and TRBJ2-7; 9 bases are shared with TRBD2. The trim removed 7 bases at V and 6 bases at J, leaving 10 bases unmatched. Germline V lookup: CDR1 DFQATT, CDR2 SNEGSKA (reference sequence). CDR3 length: 13 amino acids. The CDR3 coding sequence is TGCAGTGGGGGCCAAGCGGGGGGCCGCGAGCAGTACTTC. It translates to CSGGQAGGREQYF.

This sequence joins TRBV3-1 and TRBJ2-1, with 11 nucleotides matching TRBD2. The CDR3 runs to 17 residues. Trimming cost V 3 bases and J 2 bases; bases outside gene matches: 6. Germline V gene lookup returns CDR1 LGHDT and CDR2 YNNKEL (reference sequence). The CDR3 sequence is CASSHTLAGGAYNEQFF. Here the CDR3 DNA reads TGTGCCAGCAGCCACACGCTAGCGGGAGGCGCCTACAATGAGCAGTTCTTC.

A few counts support this clonotype. The rearrangement uses TRBV29-1 and TRBJ2-1; TRBD2 is a possible D gene (7 bases). Per germline, CDR1 SQVTM and CDR2 ANQGSEA. The V and J ends lost 7 bases and 2 bases respectively, with 12 bases between them. CDR3 length equals 13 residues. CDR3 region: CSAERDTYNEQFF. The CDR3 DNA is TGCAGCGCCGAGCGGGACACCTACAATGAGCAGTTCTTC.

This clonotype was seen a handful of times. This rearrangement joins TRBV10-3 to TRBJ2-7, with a possible D match to TRBD2 (6 bases). V was cut by 0 bases and J by 0 bases, with 15 bases left in between. This CDR3 comprises 17 residues. The germline V gene encodes CDR1 ENHRY and CDR2 SYGVKD. The CDR3 loop reads CAISESVGSGSSYEQYF. CDR3 DNA sequence: TGTGCCATCAGTGAGTCGGTGGGTAGCGGTAGCTCCTACGAGCAGTACTTC.

The CDR3 sequence is CASSLGWTEAYEQYF. The CDR3 DNA is TGTGCCAGCAGCTTAGGGTGGACGGAGGCGTACGAGCAGTACTTC. The chain is built from TRBV7-2 and TRBJ2-7, with D maybe TRBD2 (5 bases). CDR1 and CDR2 from the germline V gene are SGHTA and FQGNSA. Trimming removed 1 base from V and 4 bases from J, with 14 bases in between. The CDR3 consists of 15 residues.

The rearrangement uses TRBV29-1 and TRBJ2-1; 11 bases fit TRBD1. With 4 bases clipped from V and 8 bases from J, the junction kept 10 bases outside the gene matches. The germline gives CDR1 SQVTM, CDR2 ANQGSEA. This CDR3 region has 15 residues. CDR3 nucleotide sequence: TGCAGCGTTGTTACGGACAGGGGGCTATGGGATGAGCAGTTCTTC. This encodes CSVVTDRGLWDEQFF.

The chain employs TRBV7-6 and TRBJ2-1, with 14 bases that match TRBD2. There are 17 residues in the CDR3. J gave up 0 bases and V 4 bases, and 2 bases lay outside the gene matches. Germline lookup yields CDR1 SGHVS and CDR2 FNYEAQ. The CDR3 protein is CASSSGLAGASYNEQFF. CDR3 nucleotide sequence: TGTGCCAGCAGCTCGGGACTAGCGGGAGCCTCCTACAATGAGCAGTTCTTC.

This chain uses TRBV12-3 or TRBV12-4 with TRBJ2-3; tentatively, D is TRBD1 (6 bases). This CDR3 has 14 residues. Trimming shortened V by 7 bases and J by 3 bases, and 14 bases separated the two germline ends. The CDR3 DNA reads as TGTGCCAGCAATGGTGGGGGCGCGACAGATACGCAGTATTTT. This translates into CASNGGGATDTQYF.

The table lists this clonotype with many counts. The rearrangement uses TRBV10-3 and TRBJ1-2; no clear D gene. The V and J ends lost 0 bases and 4 bases respectively, with 15 bases between them. The CDR3 covers 16 residues. CDR1 ENHRY and CDR2 SYGVKD come from the germline V gene. This CDR3 reads CAISESIGFRSYGYTF. Here the CDR3 DNA reads TGTGCCATCAGTGAGTCGATAGGGTTTCGTAGCTATGGCTACACCTTC.

The V gene is TRBV4-2, the J gene TRBJ2-7; 9 bases map to TRBD1. Germline V CDR1 and CDR2: LGHNA, YNFKEQ. The CDR3 spans 15 residues. After removal of 3 bases from V and 2 bases from J, the junction contained 5 bases not matched to a gene. This CDR3 is CASSQTGGRAYEQYF. CDR3 DNA sequence: TGTGCCAGCAGCCAGACAGGGGGGAGGGCCTACGAGCAGTACTTC.